One sample yielded the 10 T cell receptor beta chains listed below, sequenced in a study of T cells in Graves' hyperthyroidism and ophthalmopathy. Amplification of TCR beta CDR3 regions was performed using RNA transcripts as template. A first-round RT-PCR of the TCR CDR3 used the HTBI primer set. TCRdb analysed the multiplex PCR reads with MiXCR anew, one entry per CDR3 protein. Here the sample spans about 680,000 distinct CDR3 sequences, just over 35% being singletons. The sequencing sample was made of blood. Source of these receptors: a middle-aged woman with Graves' hyperthyroidism.

This sequence joins TRBV11-1 and TRBJ1-1; tentatively, D is TRBD1 (5 bases). The CDR3 covers 14 residues. Trimming cost V 0 bases and J 5 bases, with 10 bases left between them. Germline CDR1 reads SGHAT; CDR2 reads FQDESV (reference sequence). The CDR3 region has the DNA TGTGCCAGCAGCTTAGCCGGCAGGGTTACTGAAGCTTTCTTT. Residues: CASSLAGRVTEAFF.

The V gene is TRBV27, the J gene TRBJ2-7, with D perhaps matching TRBD2 (6 bases). Germline assignment: CDR1 MNHEY and CDR2 SMNVEV (reference sequence). The V end lost 6 bases, the J end lost 5 bases, and 17 bases lay between the germline ends. The length of the CDR3 is 14 residues. CDR3 in amino acids: CASSALAGSDEQYF. The CDR3 coding sequence is TGTGCCAGCAGCGCCCTGGCGGGAAGCGACGAGCAGTACTTC.

At least ten counts were recorded for this clonotype. The genes are TRBV25-1 and TRBJ2-6; D is unresolved. Germline V CDR1 and CDR2: MGHDK, SYGVNS. The V and J ends lost 4 bases and 2 bases respectively, with 3 bases between them. The CDR3 sequence is 13 residues long. CDR3 region: CASSGTGANVLTF. As DNA, the CDR3 is TGTGCCAGCAGTGGGACTGGGGCCAACGTCCTGACTTTC.

Ten or more counts support this clonotype. The chain has TRBV29-1 and TRBJ1-2, with 8 bases lining up with TRBD1. With V trimmed by 4 bases and J by 8 bases, 3 bases remained unmatched. Per germline, CDR1 SQVTM and CDR2 ANQGSEA. The CDR3 covers 11 residues. CDR3 sequence (DNA): TGCAGCGTTGGTAGACAGGGGGGCTACACCTTC. Protein product: CSVGRQGGYTF.

A word on this clonotype: A much larger clonotype is one base distant, so this may be a read error. This rearrangement joins TRBV6-1 to TRBJ1-1; no reliable D call. Per germline, CDR1 MNHNS and CDR2 SASEGT. The CDR3 is made up of 10 amino acids. As DNA, the CDR3 is TGTGCCAGCAGTGACCCTGAAGCTCTCTTT. This codes for CASSDPEALF.

The chain recombines TRBV24-1 with TRBJ2-7; a weak D match, TRBD1 (6 bases). The V end was cut by 4 bases, the J end by 5 bases, with 11 bases between. Germline V CDR1 and CDR2: KGHDR, SFDVKD. The CDR3 covers 13 residues. The CDR3 DNA follows: TGTGCCACCAGTGAGCCTTCAGGGGACGAGCAGTACTTC. Amino acid sequence: CATSEPSGDEQYF.

The rearrangement links TRBV20-1 to TRBJ1-2; D might be TRBD1 (6 bases). Trimming left V 6 bases short and J 8 bases short, with 22 bases between. This CDR3 has 14 amino acids. CDR1 is DFQATT and CDR2 is SNEGSKA in the germline V gene (reference sequence). The chain's CDR3 is CSATHLQGPEGYTF. The CDR3, as DNA: TGCAGTGCCACTCACCTACAGGGCCCAGAGGGCTACACCTTC.

This clonotype was recorded at least ten times. This chain links TRBV10-3 with TRBJ1-4; D gene unclear. There are 14 residues in the CDR3. Trimming cost V 2 bases and J 8 bases, with 12 bases left between them. CDR1 is ENHRY, CDR2 SYGVKD, per germline. The CDR3 DNA reads TGTGCCATCAGTGAGGGCCAGTCTGGCGAAAAACTGTTTTTT. It translates to CAISEGQSGEKLFF.

Concerning this clonotype: This clone may be a read error of a much larger clone one base away. The CDR3 end shows no conserved phenylalanine or tryptophan, and so a read error is likely. J is TRBJ2-5 and V is TRBV15; TRBD2 agrees at 7 bases. The CDR3 has 14 residues. V was pared by 5 bases and J by 5 bases, with 8 bases of the junction left unmatched. In germline, CDR1 is LNHNV, CDR2 YYDKDF (reference sequence). CDR3 protein: CATSLSRGDETQYS. CDR3 nucleotide sequence: TGTGCCACCAGCCTGAGTCGGGGGGACGAGACCCAGTACTCC.

This clonotype came up many times. The chain couples TRBV19 to TRBJ2-5; TRBD1 matches at 7 bases. V was pared by 4 bases and J by 2 bases, with 4 bases of the junction left unmatched. Germline lookup yields CDR1 LNHDA and CDR2 SQIVND (reference sequence). This CDR3 region has 14 residues. This chain's CDR3 is CASSRWDRQETQYF. CDR3 coding DNA: TGTGCCAGTAGTAGGTGGGACAGACAAGAGACCCAGTACTTC.